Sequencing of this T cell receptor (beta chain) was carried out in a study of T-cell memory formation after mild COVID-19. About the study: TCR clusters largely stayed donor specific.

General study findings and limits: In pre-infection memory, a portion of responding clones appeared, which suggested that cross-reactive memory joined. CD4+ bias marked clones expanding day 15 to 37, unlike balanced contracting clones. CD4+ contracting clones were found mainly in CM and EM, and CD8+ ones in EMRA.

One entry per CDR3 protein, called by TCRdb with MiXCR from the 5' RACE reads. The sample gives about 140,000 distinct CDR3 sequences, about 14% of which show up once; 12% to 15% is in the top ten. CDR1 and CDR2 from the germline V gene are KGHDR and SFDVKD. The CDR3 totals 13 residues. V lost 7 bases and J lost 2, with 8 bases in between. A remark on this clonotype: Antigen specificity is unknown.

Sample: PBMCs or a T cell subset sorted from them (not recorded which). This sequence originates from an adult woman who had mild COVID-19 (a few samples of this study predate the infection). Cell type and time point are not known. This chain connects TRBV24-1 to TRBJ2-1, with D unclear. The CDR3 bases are TGTGCCACCAGCTCCATGACCTACAATGAGCAGTTCTTC. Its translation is CATSSMTYNEQFF.